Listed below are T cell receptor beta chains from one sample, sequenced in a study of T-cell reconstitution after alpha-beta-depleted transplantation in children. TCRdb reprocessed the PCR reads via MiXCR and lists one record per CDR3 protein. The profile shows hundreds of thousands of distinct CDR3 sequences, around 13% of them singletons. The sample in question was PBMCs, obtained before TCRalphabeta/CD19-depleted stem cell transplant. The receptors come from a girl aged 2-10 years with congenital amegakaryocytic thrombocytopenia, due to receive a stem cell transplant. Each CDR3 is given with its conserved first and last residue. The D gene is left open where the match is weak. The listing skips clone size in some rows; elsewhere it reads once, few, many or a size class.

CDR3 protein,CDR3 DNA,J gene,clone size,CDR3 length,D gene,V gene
CASSWSGHNEKLFF,TGTGCCAGCAGTTGGAGCGGACATAATGAAAAACTGTTTTTT,TRBJ1-4,few,14,NA,TRBV27
CASSQDTASYNEQFF,TGCGCCAGCAGTCAAGATACAGCCTCCTACAATGAGCAGTTCTTC,TRBJ2-1,many,15,NA,TRBV5-1
CSARFALETQYF,TGCAGTGCTAGATTCGCGTTGGAGACCCAGTACTTC,TRBJ2-5,few,12,NA,TRBV20-1
CASSYAGNGELFF,TGTGCCAGCAGTTACGCGGGAAACGGGGAGCTGTTTTTT,TRBJ2-2,NA,13,NA,TRBV6-2/TRBV6-3
CSVALGGSSYNEQFF,TGCAGCGTTGCCCTTGGCGGGAGCTCCTACAATGAGCAGTTCTTC,TRBJ2-1,NA,15,TRBD2,TRBV29-1
CSAGPPANEQFF,TGCAGTGCTGGCCCCCCCGCAAATGAGCAGTTCTTC,TRBJ2-1,many,12,NA,TRBV20-1
CASRDNEKLFF,TGTGCCAGCAGGGACAATGAAAAACTGTTTTTT,TRBJ1-4,NA,11,NA,TRBV12-3/TRBV12-4
CASSLGRRESDTQYF,TGTGCCAGCAGCTTAGGGCGGCGGGAGTCAGATACGCAGTATTTT,TRBJ2-3,NA,15,TRBD2,TRBV7-9
CASSPGQGRLETQYF,TGTGCCAGCTCACCAGGACAGGGAAGATTGGAGACCCAGTACTTC,TRBJ2-5,many,15,TRBD1,TRBV18
CSARDGKREIGELFF,TGCAGTGCTAGAGATGGGAAACGGGAGATCGGGGAGCTGTTTTTT,TRBJ2-2,many,15,NA,TRBV20-1
CASSQRGQGGTEAFF,TGCGCCAGCAGCCAAAGAGGACAGGGCGGGACTGAAGCTTTCTTT,TRBJ1-1,many,15,TRBD1,TRBV5-1
CASSRRTGGAKNIQYF,TGTGCCAGCAGCCGGAGGACAGGGGGAGCCAAAAACATTCAGTACTTC,TRBJ2-4,many,16,TRBD1,TRBV7-2
CTAGTSGYEQFF,TGCACCGCAGGGACTAGCGGTTATGAGCAGTTCTTC,TRBJ2-1,once,12,TRBD2,TRBV20-1
CASSQFAVRETNTEAFF,TGCGCCAGCAGCCAATTTGCGGTTCGGGAAACGAACACTGAAGCTTTCTTT,TRBJ1-1,many,17,NA,TRBV4-1
CAWSEDGTYGYTF,TGTGCCTGGAGTGAGGACGGGACCTATGGCTACACCTTC,TRBJ1-2,NA,13,NA,TRBV30
CASSLEDLPYEQYF,TGCGCCAGCAGCTTGGAAGACCTACCCTACGAGCAGTACTTC,TRBJ2-7,many,14,NA,TRBV5-1
CSARDWRARGYEQYF,TGCAGTGCTAGAGATTGGAGAGCCCGGGGCTACGAGCAGTACTTC,TRBJ2-7,NA,15,NA,TRBV20-1
CASSLFRTSNTGELFF,TGTGCCAGCAGTTTATTTCGGACTAGTAACACCGGGGAGCTGTTTTTT,TRBJ2-2,many,16,TRBD2,TRBV12-3/TRBV12-4
CATSELQGQNTEAFF,TGTGCCACCAGTGAGCTACAGGGACAGAACACTGAAGCTTTCTTT,TRBJ1-1,many,15,NA,TRBV24-1
CASSVTSGRAGTDTQYF,TGTGCCAGCAGCGTCACTAGCGGGAGGGCCGGGACAGATACGCAGTATTTT,TRBJ2-3,many,17,TRBD2,TRBV7-2
CSVDRGGETQYF,TGCAGCGTTGATAGGGGCGGGGAGACCCAGTACTTC,TRBJ2-5,few,12,NA,TRBV29-1
CASLGVGHEQFF,TGCGCCAGCCTCGGCGTCGGCCATGAGCAGTTCTTC,TRBJ2-1,many,12,NA,TRBV5-1
CASSLGRALADTGELFF,TGCGCCAGCAGCTTGGGCAGGGCTTTAGCAGACACCGGGGAGCTGTTTTTT,TRBJ2-2,many,17,NA,TRBV5-1
CASSLMGARTGELFF,TGTGCCAGCAGCTTAATGGGGGCCAGGACCGGGGAGCTGTTTTTT,TRBJ2-2,NA,15,NA,TRBV5-6
CASSPTSGRSHEQYF,TGTGCCAGCAGCCCGACTAGCGGGAGATCCCACGAGCAGTACTTC,TRBJ2-7,NA,15,TRBD2,TRBV7-6
CATSRASWDSSYEQYF,TGTGCCACCAGCAGAGCGAGTTGGGACAGCTCCTACGAGCAGTACTTC,TRBJ2-7,many,16,TRBD1,TRBV15
CASTVTQFRTDTQYF,TGCGCCAGCACGGTCACGCAGTTCCGCACAGATACGCAGTATTTT,TRBJ2-3,many,15,NA,TRBV5-1
CASKMGGIGLETQYF,TGTGCCAGCAAGATGGGCGGGATCGGCCTGGAGACCCAGTACTTC,TRBJ2-5,many,15,NA,TRBV2
CAWSLAGGYNEQFF,TGTGCCTGGTCTCTAGCGGGAGGGTACAATGAGCAGTTCTTC,TRBJ2-1,NA,14,TRBD2,TRBV30
CASSYWDRGRLNTEAFF,TGTGCCAGCAGTTACTGGGACAGGGGTAGGTTGAACACTGAAGCTTTCTTT,TRBJ1-1,many,17,TRBD1,TRBV6-5
CSVGQVMNTEAFF,TGCAGCGTTGGTCAGGTGATGAACACTGAAGCTTTCTTT,TRBJ1-1,few,13,NA,TRBV29-1